Sequencing of this T cell receptor beta chain was carried out in a study of T cell repertoires in cytomegalovirus infection. Study-wide context: HLA-C-restricted CMV epitopes, recently identified, and well-studied HLA-B-restricted ones were used by the study. Both a matching HLA type and CMV infection were indicated by public TCR beta signatures.

Study-wide results and limits: Ex vivo responses were dominated by HLA-C-restricted CMV-specific TCR beta clonotypes. Cumulative public TCR beta family frequency identified carriers of CMV plus the relevant HLA.

Regarding this clonotype: Its antigen remains unidentified.

Using its own MiXCR run on the reads, TCRdb lists one record per CDR3 protein. The repertoire holds about 700,000 distinct CDR3 sequences, roughly a third seen once, with roughly 20% in the top ten. V was cut by 4 bases and J by 0 bases, with 9 bases left in between. Germline V CDR1 and CDR2: SEHNR, FQNEAQ (reference sequence). The CDR3 covers 14 residues. The specimen comprised cultured PBMCs, sampled from culture after CMV antigen stimulation. The source is a human donor in good health (CMV status not recorded). Some clones in this sample may be carry-over from other donors' samples. J is TRBJ1-1 and V is TRBV7-9, with D unclear. CDR3 sequence (DNA): TGTGCCAGCAGCTCCAGTAACATGAACACTGAAGCTTTCTTT. Its translation is CASSSSNMNTEAFF.